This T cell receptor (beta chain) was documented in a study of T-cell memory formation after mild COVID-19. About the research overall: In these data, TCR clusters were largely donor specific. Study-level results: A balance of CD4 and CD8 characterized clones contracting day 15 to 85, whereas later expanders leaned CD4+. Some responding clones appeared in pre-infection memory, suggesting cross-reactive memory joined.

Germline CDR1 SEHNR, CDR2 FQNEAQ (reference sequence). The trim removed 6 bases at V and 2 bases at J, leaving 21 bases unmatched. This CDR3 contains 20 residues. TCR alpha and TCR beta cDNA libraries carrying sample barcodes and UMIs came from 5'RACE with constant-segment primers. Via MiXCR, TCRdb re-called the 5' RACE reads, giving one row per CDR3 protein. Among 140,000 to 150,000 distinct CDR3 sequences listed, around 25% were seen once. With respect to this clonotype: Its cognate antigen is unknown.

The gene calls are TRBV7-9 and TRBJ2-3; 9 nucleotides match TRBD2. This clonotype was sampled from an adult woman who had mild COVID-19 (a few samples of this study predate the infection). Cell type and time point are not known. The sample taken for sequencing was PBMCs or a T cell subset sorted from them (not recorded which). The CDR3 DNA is TGTGCCAGCAGGTCGGCTAAACCTAGCGGGGCGCAAGTCCTCACAGATACGCAGTATTTT. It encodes CASRSAKPSGAQVLTDTQYF. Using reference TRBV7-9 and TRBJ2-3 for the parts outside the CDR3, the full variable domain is DTGVSQNPRHKITKRGQNVTFRCDPISEHNRLYWYRQTLGQGPEFLTYFQNEAQLEKSRLLSDRFSAERPKGSFSTLEIQRTEQGDSAMYLCASRSAKPSGAQVLTDTQYFGPGTRLTVL.